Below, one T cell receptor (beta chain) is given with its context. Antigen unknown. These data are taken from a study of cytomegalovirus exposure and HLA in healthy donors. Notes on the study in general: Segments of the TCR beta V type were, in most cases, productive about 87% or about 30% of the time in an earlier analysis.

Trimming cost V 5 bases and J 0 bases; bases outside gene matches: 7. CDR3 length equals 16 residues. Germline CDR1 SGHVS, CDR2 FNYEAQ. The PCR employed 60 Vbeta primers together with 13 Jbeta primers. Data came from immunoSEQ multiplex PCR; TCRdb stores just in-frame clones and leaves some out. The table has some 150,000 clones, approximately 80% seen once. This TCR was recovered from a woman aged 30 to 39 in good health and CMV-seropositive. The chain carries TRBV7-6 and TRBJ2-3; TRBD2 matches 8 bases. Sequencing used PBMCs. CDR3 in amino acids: CASSPGIAGSTDTQYF. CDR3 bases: TGTGCCAGCAGCCCTGGTATAGCGGGGAGCACAGATACGCAGTATTTT.